What follows are 5 T cell receptor beta chains derived from one specimen sequenced in a study of T-cell memory formation after mild COVID-19. TCRdb re-derived calls from the 5' RACE reads in MiXCR, one entry per CDR3 protein. The profile shows around 80,000 distinct CDR3 sequences, roughly 13% of them singletons. Sequencing was done on a sample of PBMCs or a T cell subset sorted from them (not recorded which). These receptors all stem from a young man who had mild COVID-19 (a few samples of this study predate the infection). Cell type and time point are not known.

The rearrangement links TRBV6-6 to TRBJ1-1, with D unclear. The CDR3 is 15 amino acids. The germline V and J ends were trimmed by 0 bases and 1 base, with 9 bases remaining between them. Per the germline V gene, CDR1 is MNHNY and CDR2 is SVGAGI (reference sequence). The CDR3 region is CASSYSEAGNTEAFF. CDR3 sequence (DNA): TGTGCCAGCAGTTACTCTGAGGCAGGGAACACTGAAGCTTTCTTT.

The V gene is TRBV4-2, the J gene TRBJ2-6; 11 nucleotides match TRBD2. Germline values: CDR1 LGHNA, CDR2 YNFKEQ. V dropped 5 bases and J dropped 0; count of bases not matched to a gene: 3. The CDR3 spans 17 residues. DNA for the CDR3: TGTGCCAGCAGCAGTAGCGGGGGGGCCTCTGGGGCCAACGTCCTGACTTTC. Protein sequence: CASSSSGGASGANVLTF.

The chain uses TRBV18 and TRBJ2-7; TRBD2 matches 7 bases. Germline-derived CDR1 and CDR2 are KGHSH and LQKENI. Germline trimming cut 6 bases from V and 6 bases from J; bases unmatched to any gene: 11. This CDR3 region has 14 residues. The CDR3 sequence is CASSPALAVAEQYF. The CDR3 coding sequence is TGTGCCAGCTCCCCGGCTCTAGCGGTAGCCGAGCAGTACTTC. The variable domain in full, with the rest retrieved from reference TRBV18 and TRBJ2-7, is NAGVMQNPRHLVRRRGQEARLRCSPMKGHSHVYWYRQLPEEGLKFMVYLQKENIIDESGMPKERFSAEFPKEGPSILRIQQVVRGDSAAYFCASSPALAVAEQYFGPGTRLTVT.

This clonotype was seen more than once but under ten times. This chain connects TRBV6-5 to TRBJ2-7; tentatively, D is TRBD1 (5 bases). Trimming removed 0 bases from V and 9 bases from J, with 6 bases in between. The CDR3 has 11 residues. The germline gives CDR1 MNHEY, CDR2 SVGAGI. The CDR3 sequence is CASSYSDTQYF. In DNA, the CDR3 is TGTGCCAGCAGTTACTCGGACACGCAGTACTTC.

DNA of the CDR3: TGTGCCACCAGCAGAGATAGACAGTACAATGAGCAGTTCTTC. Residues: CATSRDRQYNEQFF. The chain employs TRBV15 and TRBJ2-1; D may be TRBD1 (5 bases). Germline V CDR1 and CDR2: LNHNV, YYDKDF (reference sequence). Trimming took off 0 bases at V and 4 bases at J, with 7 bases between the two ends. The CDR3 spans 14 residues.